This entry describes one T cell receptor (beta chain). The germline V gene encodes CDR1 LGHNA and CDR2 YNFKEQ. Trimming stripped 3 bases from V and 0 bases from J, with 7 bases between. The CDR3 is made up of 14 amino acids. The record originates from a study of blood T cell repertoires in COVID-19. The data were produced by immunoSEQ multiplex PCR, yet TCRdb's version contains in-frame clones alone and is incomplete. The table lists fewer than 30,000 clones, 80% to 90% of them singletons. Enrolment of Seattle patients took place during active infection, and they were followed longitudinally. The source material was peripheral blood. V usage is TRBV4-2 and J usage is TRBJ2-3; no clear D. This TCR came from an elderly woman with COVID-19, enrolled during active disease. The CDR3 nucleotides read TGTGCCAGCAGCCAGCTAACTAGCACAGATACGCAGTATTTT. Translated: CASSQLTSTDTQYF.